The subject of this entry is one T cell receptor (beta chain). Its antigen is currently unknown. The V end was cut by 1 base, the J end by 7 bases, with 10 bases between. The CDR3 is 12 residues long. Germline V CDR1 and CDR2: DFQATT, SNEGSKA (reference sequence). cDNA libraries for TCR beta contained unique molecular identifiers. Roughly 500,000 cDNA molecules were obtained per 1 to 10 million input T cells. TCRdb independently ran MiXCR on the PCR reads; one entry per CDR3 protein. In the table there are more than 450,000 distinct CDR3 sequences, about a third of which are singletons. The data belong to a study of post-analysis software for immune sequencing data. Study context: The study covered relapsing-remitting, secondary progressive and progressive-relapsing courses of multiple sclerosis.

Whole-study results and caveats: Compared with controls, patients had more of five or six TRBV segments, including TRBV5-6, TRBV5-1 and TRBV20-1. By F measure, strong co-clustering occurred among samples prepared in the same batch.

The sequence came from a girl under 18 with multiple sclerosis. The rearrangement joins TRBV20-1 to TRBJ1-1; weak D call: TRBD1 (5 bases). Sequencing input: blood. The CDR3 nucleotides read TGCAGTGCTAGAGCGTCTGGGGGTGAAGCTTTCTTT. This codes for CSARASGGEAFF.